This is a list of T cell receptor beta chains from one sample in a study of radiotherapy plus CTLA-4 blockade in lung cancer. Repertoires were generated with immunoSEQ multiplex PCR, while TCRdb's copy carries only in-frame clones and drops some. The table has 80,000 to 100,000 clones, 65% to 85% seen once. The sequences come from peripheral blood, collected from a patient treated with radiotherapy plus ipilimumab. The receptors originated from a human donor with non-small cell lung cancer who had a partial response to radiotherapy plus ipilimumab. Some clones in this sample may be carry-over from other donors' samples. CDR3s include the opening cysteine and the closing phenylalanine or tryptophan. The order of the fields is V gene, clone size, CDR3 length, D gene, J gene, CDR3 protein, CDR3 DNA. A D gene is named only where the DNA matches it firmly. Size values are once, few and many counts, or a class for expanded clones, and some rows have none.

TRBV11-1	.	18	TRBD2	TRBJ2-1	CASSFFVGTRTRYNEQFF	TGTGCCAGCAGCTTTTTTGTTGGGACTAGGACCCGCTACAATGAGCAGTTCTTC
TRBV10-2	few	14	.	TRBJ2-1	CASSEGGFYNEQFF	TGCGCCAGCAGTGAGGGGGGGTTCTACAATGAGCAGTTCTTC
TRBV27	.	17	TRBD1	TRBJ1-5	CASSSSPGQGAGQPQHF	TGTGCCAGCAGTTCCTCCCCGGGGCAGGGGGCTGGTCAGCCCCAGCATTTT
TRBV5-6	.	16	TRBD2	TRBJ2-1	CASSSLTGTSHNEQFF	TGTGCCAGCAGCTCGCTCACCGGGACTAGTCACAATGAGCAGTTCTTC
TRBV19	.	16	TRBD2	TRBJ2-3	CASTSLRGGRADTQYF	TGTGCCAGTACCTCCCTTCGTGGCGGGAGGGCGGATACGCAGTATTTT
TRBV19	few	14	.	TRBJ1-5	CASSNFGQNQPQHF	TGTGCCAGTAGTAACTTCGGACAGAATCAGCCCCAGCATTTT
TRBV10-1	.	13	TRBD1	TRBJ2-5	CASSESGGETQYF	TGCGCCAGCAGTGAATCAGGGGGAGAGACCCAGTACTTC
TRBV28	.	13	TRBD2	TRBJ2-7	CASSPRGGSQQYF	TGTGCCAGCAGCCCACGCGGCGGGAGCCAGCAGTACTTC
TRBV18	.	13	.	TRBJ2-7	CASSPPQPGNPYF	TGTGCCAGCTCACCCCCTCAGCCAGGGAACCCGTACTTC
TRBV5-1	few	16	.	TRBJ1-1	CASSGQGSPMNTEAFF	TGCGCCAGCAGCGGCCAGGGGAGCCCCATGAACACTGAAGCTTTCTTT
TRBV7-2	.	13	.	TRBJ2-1	CASSLAGQNEQFF	TGTGCCAGCAGCTTAGCGGGGCAGAATGAGCAGTTCTTC
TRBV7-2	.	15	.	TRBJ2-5	CASSLGGEVLETQYF	TGTGCCAGCAGCTTAGGGGGGGAAGTCCTAGAGACCCAGTACTTC
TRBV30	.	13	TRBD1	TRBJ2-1	CAGGGQGSNEQFF	TGTGCCGGAGGGGGACAGGGGTCGAATGAGCAGTTCTTC
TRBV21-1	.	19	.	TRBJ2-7	CASSKESSSPRFTPYEQYF	TGTGCCAGCAGCAAAGAGTCCTCAAGCCCCCGGTTCACCCCCTACGAGCAGTACTTC
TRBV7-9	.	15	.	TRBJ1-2	CASSLKEPAGYGYTF	TGTGCCAGCAGCTTAAAAGAGCCGGCGGGGTATGGCTACACCTTC